These T cell receptor beta chains were read from a single sample in a study of technical replicates of blood from four donors. Some clones are missing from TCRdb's copy, which holds only in-frame ones; the method was immunoSEQ multiplex PCR. The table shows over 65,000 clones, with more than 95% occurring only once. The sequencing input was T cells isolated from PBMCs. The receptors were sampled from a human donor in good health. Each CDR3 is given with its conserved first and last residue. The order of the fields is V gene, CDR3 length, clone size, CDR3 protein. Size tells how often a clone was seen (once, few, many) or the class of an expanded clone, and some rows leave it out.

TRBV15 17 - CATSRDKFPGGHTEAFF
TRBV5-5 13 - CASSFGGSYEQYF
TRBV10-1 13 - CASSDGGQETQYF
TRBV28 16 - CASRTIGTVVNYGYTF
TRBV5-1 16 - CASSIGTSELTDTQYF
TRBV5-1 17 - CASSLGTARSSGNTIYF
TRBV25-1 14 - CASSVRHTQETQYF
TRBV4-1 15 once CASSQDGREGPEQYF
TRBV4-1 17 few CASSDTGARDAKEKLFF
TRBV7-9 17 - CASSNPLGGREYEKLFF
TRBV6-1 14 - CATFSGQDNYGYTF
TRBV7-2 16 - CASTELGAGLLDEQFF
TRBV4-1 15 - CASSTRGLAGGEQFF
TRBV19 15 - CASSPRTGESETQYF
TRBV28 15 - CASSPIGQGGSIAFF
TRBV29-1 14 - CSVEWDSVYNEQFF
TRBV7-3 14 - CASSQKTSTDTQYF
TRBV5-4 15 - CASSFSGASSYEQYF
TRBV6-6 11 - CASSSENEQFF
TRBV6-1 12 - CASSYWRYEQYF
TRBV5-6 14 - CASSLIRQRYEQYF
TRBV6-1 14 - CASASRTGDEEQYF
TRBV19 15 - CASSSRGAPNYGYTF
TRBV6-4 16 - CASSDSVADYVYGYTF
TRBV27 15 - CASSLLTGGQDTQYF
TRBV7-9 14 - CASSPKTGTREAFF
TRBV11-3 14 - CASSLAGGNQPQHF
TRBV28 15 - CASSLIRSGANVLTF
TRBV6-5 11 - CASSEYEKLFF
TRBV5-6 13 once CASSTPGIYEQYF
TRBV28 16 once CASNQRQGADSYEQYF
TRBV15 16 - CATSRDPDGGGNEQFF